The following is a T cell receptor beta chain sequence with its context. Different DNA sequences within this sample yield the same CDR3. The CDR3 loop spans 13 amino acids. Deletions cut 3 bases from V and 5 bases from J, with 10 bases between. This sample is drawn from a study of blood T cell repertoires in COVID-19. Cohort assignment relied on participant-reported clinical history. Two negative PCRs, clearance, or symptom resolution had been documented for recovered Cohort 3 donors. TCRdb's table, derived via immunoSEQ multiplex PCR, lists solely in-frame clones and lacks some. The sample yields a few hundred thousand clones, 70% to 90% seen once.

The gene calls are TRBV12-3 or TRBV12-4 and TRBJ1-1; D may be TRBD1 (6 bases). Sequences were obtained from PBMCs or T cells enriched from blood (not recorded which). This receptor was identified in a woman in her 30s who had recovered from COVID-19. The chain's CDR3 is CASSLGQGTEAFF. The CDR3 DNA reads TGTGCCAGCAGTTTGGGGCAGGGGACTGAAGCTTTCTTT.